This entry features one TCR beta chain sequence. These data originate in a study of CD8 T cells in Susac syndrome. The ends lost 8 bases at V and 3 bases at J; junction bases unmatched: 4. Germline lookup yields CDR1 MNHNS and CDR2 SASEGT. CDR3 length equals 13 residues. Reverse transcription of roughly 0.45 to 1 ug RNA used random hexamers. One entry per CDR3 protein, called by TCRdb with MiXCR from the immunoSEQ multiplex PCR reads. Here the sample spans approximately 150,000 distinct CDR3 sequences, roughly 94% being singletons. The receptor comes from a human donor with multiple sclerosis. Input material: CD4+ T cells from PBMCs. This sequence joins TRBV6-1 and TRBJ2-7, with TRBD2 matching over 10 bases. The CDR3 protein is CASLAGANYEQYF. CDR3 coding DNA: TGTGCCAGCCTAGCGGGAGCTAACTACGAGCAGTACTTC.